This TCR beta chain originates from a study of cytomegalovirus exposure and HLA in healthy donors. The PCR employed 60 Vbeta primers together with 13 Jbeta primers. Libraries were prepared by immunoSEQ multiplex PCR; TCRdb keeps only in-frame clonotypes and omits some of them. The table records about 180,000 clones, approximately 80% of them present only once. The CDR3 loop spans 13 amino acids. The V and J ends lost 5 bases and 7 bases, in that order; junction bases with no gene match: 6. The germline V gene has CDR1 SGHVS and CDR2 FQNEAQ. The chain carries TRBV7-8 and TRBJ2-3; 7 bases agree with TRBD1. The sequencing input was PBMCs. The sequence came from a woman between 45 and 65 years old in good health and CMV-seronegative. DNA of the CDR3: TGTGCCAGCAGCACAGGGGAGCGGAATACGCAGTATTTT. Encoded protein: CASSTGERNTQYF.